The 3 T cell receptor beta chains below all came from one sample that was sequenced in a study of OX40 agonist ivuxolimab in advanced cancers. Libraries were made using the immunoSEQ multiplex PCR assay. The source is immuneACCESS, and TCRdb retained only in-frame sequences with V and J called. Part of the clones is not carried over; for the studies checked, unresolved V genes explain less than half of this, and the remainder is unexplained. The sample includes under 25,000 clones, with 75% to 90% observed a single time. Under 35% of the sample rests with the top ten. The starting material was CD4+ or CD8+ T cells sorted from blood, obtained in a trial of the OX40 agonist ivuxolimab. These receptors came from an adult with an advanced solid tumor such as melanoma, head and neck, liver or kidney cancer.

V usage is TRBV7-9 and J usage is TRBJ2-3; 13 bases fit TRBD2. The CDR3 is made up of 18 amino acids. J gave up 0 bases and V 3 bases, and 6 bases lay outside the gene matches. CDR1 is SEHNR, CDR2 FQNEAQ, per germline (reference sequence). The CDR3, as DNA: TGTGCCAGCAGCTTCCCGGGACTAGCGGGACCCAGCACAGATACGCAGTATTTT. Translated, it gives CASSFPGLAGPSTDTQYF.

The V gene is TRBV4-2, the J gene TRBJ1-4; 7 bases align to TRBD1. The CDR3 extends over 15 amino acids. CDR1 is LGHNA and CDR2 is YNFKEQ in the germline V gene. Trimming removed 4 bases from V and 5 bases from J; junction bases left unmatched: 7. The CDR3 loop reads CASSPRDRINEKLFF. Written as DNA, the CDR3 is TGTGCCAGCAGCCCTAGGGACAGAATAAATGAAAAACTGTTTTTT.

CDR3 in amino acids: CASSFDRGAGMNTEAFF. The CDR3, as DNA: TGTGCCAGCAGTTTCGACAGGGGGGCCGGCATGAACACTGAAGCTTTCTTT. This chain joins TRBV28 and TRBJ1-1; 9 bases map to TRBD1. The CDR3 covers 17 residues. V gave up 3 bases and J gave up 0 bases; unmatched junction bases: 8. From germline, CDR1 is MDHEN and CDR2 SYDVKM. The whole variable domain, filled in from reference TRBV28 and TRBJ1-1, reads DVKVTQSSRYLVKRTGEKVFLECVQDMDHENMFWYRQDPGLGLRLIYFSYDVKMKEKGDIPEGYSVSREKKERFSLILESASTNQTSMYLCASSFDRGAGMNTEAFFGQGTRLTVV.